What follows are 7 T cell receptor beta chains derived from one specimen sequenced in a study of cytomegalovirus exposure and HLA in healthy donors (dated by TCRdb to the late 2010s). Libraries were prepared through the immunoSEQ multiplex PCR assay. A mixture of 60 forward primers for TCR Vbeta segments and 13 reverse primers for TCR Jbeta segments was used in the multiplex PCR. The clones in this table, taken by TCRdb from immuneACCESS, are in-frame only. Not every clone is retained; where verified, under half of the shortfall comes from an unresolved V gene, and the cause of the rest is unknown. This sample lists 70,000 to 95,000 clones; about four fifths were detected once. The ten largest clones add up to under 2% of the sample. Material: PBMCs. These TCRs come from a woman aged 25-40 years in good health and CMV-seronegative.

The chain joins TRBV28 to TRBJ1-2, with D possibly TRBD1 on 6 matching bases. The V and J ends lost 5 bases and 7 bases respectively, with 20 bases between them. CDR3 length: 15 amino acids. Germline-derived CDR1 and CDR2 are MDHEN and SYDVKM. In DNA, the CDR3 is TGTGCCAGCAGTCTCCTGACAGGCCCTAAACGTGGCTACACCTTC. Amino acid sequence: CASSLLTGPKRGYTF.

The chain recombines TRBV23-1 with TRBJ2-1; D is perhaps TRBD1 (5 bases). TRBV23-1 is placed among ORFs of uncertain function. CDR3 length: 16 residues. Trimming shortened V by 0 bases and J by 10 bases, and 19 bases separated the two germline ends. The CDR3 sequence: CASSQSSLRAVGEQFF. The CDR3 nucleotides read TGCGCCAGCAGTCAATCTTCACTCAGGGCCGTTGGGGAGCAGTTCTTC.

The V and J genes are TRBV28 and TRBJ1-1; 8 positions match TRBD1. The CDR3 extends over 16 amino acids. V shed 6 bases, J shed 0 bases, and the junction held 9 bases outside the gene matches. Germline CDR1 MDHEN, CDR2 SYDVKM. Here the CDR3 reads CASSPGQGRLNTEAFF. CDR3 DNA sequence: TGTGCCAGCAGCCCCGGACAGGGTCGTTTGAACACTGAAGCTTTCTTT.

The chain has TRBV19 and TRBJ1-3, with D maybe TRBD1 (5 bases). The ends were cut back, 7 bases at V and 3 bases at J, with 7 bases in the middle. The V gene's germline CDR1 is LNHDA and CDR2 SQIVND (reference sequence). The CDR3 consists of 12 residues. The CDR3 here is CASIQDGNTIYF. The CDR3 DNA is TGTGCCAGTATACAGGATGGAAACACCATATATTTT.

V and J are TRBV7-8 and TRBJ2-3, with 7 nucleotides matching TRBD1. The V gene end was trimmed by 2 bases and the J gene end by 3 bases; junction bases not matched to a gene: 5. CDR3 length: 15 residues. The germline V gene encodes CDR1 SGHVS and CDR2 FQNEAQ. The CDR3 sequence is CASSLHRQGTDTQYF. In DNA, the CDR3 is TGTGCCAGCAGCTTACACCGACAGGGAACAGATACGCAGTATTTT.

This clone turned up a few times. The chain combines TRBV5-5 with TRBJ2-2; D not resolved. Trimming pared 2 bases from V and 5 bases from J, leaving 4 bases between. Germline V lookup: CDR1 SGHKS, CDR2 YYEKEE (reference sequence). The CDR3 runs to 12 residues. CDR3 protein: CASSLLTGELFF. CDR3 nucleotides: TGTGCCAGCAGCTTACTAACCGGGGAGCTGTTTTTT.

The J gene is TRBJ2-2, the V gene TRBV4-3; 10 nucleotides line up with TRBD2. From germline, CDR1 is LGHNA and CDR2 YSLEER. The trim removed 4 bases at V and 4 bases at J, leaving 12 bases unmatched. The CDR3 has 18 residues. The CDR3 loop is CASSPGASGRRSTGELFF. CDR3 bases: TGCGCCAGCAGCCCCGGTGCTAGCGGGAGACGAAGCACCGGGGAGCTGTTTTTT.